The sequence of this TCR beta chain was determined in a study of blood T cell repertoires in COVID-19 (dated by TCRdb to 2020 to 2022). The study in broad terms: Collaborator samples came from the United States, Italy and Spain and covered acute and convalescent phases of COVID-19. A de-identified subject ID, COVID-19 status, age in years and sex were almost always included in the sample metadata. The repertoires were released in a freely available public database intended as a resource for research on the immune response to SARS-CoV-2. Samples were obtained from the ongoing ImmuneRACE study (first 160 participants) and from over 1,000 subjects provided by 6 global collaborators. Where available, HLA class I and class II types were obtained from metadata supplied by the sample provider rather than from assay-based typing. Subjects who had been exposed to COVID-19, were actively infected with it, or had recovered from it provided the deeply sampled blood TCRbeta repertoires that made up the dataset. The material from the prospective study consisted of cDNA or gDNA derived from T cells, B-cell-depleted T cells, or PBMCs.

The immunoSEQ Assay, a bias-controlled multiplex PCR, was used to amplify TCRbeta CDR3 regions from genomic DNA. The authors' pipeline ran thus. The number of nucleated cells in each sample was estimated from the amplification of reference gene primers within the assay. To quantify the absolute abundance of each unique TCRbeta CDR3 rearrangement, sequence reads were collapsed and filtered. Productive Simpson clonality was computed per sample as the square root of Simpson's diversity index over productive rearrangements. As stored in TCRdb, this immuneACCESS dataset retains in-frame rearrangements with V and J assigned. A fraction of the clones does not appear; measured against another copy, unresolved V genes explain less than half of the discrepancy, and the remainder lacks a known reason. For V, J and clone size, that table is used; D and trimming come from the DNA. For this sample the table gives about 200,000 clones, of which about 87% were detected only once. More than 2.5% of the sample goes to the ten largest clones.

General study outcomes and caveats: How much clinical and demographic metadata was included differed by source and by participant, and the metadata was provided uncurated.

Counted from cysteine to phenylalanine, this CDR3 has 16 amino acids. Here the CDR3 DNA is all that survives: 48 bases in frame from base 1. At the junction V is shortened by 4 bases and J by 3 bases, with 19 bases in between. The germline V gene yields SNHLY for CDR1 and FYNNEI for CDR2. Each collaborating institution followed its own protocols to collect whole blood in K2EDTA tubes. For TCRbeta analysis, collaborators shipped samples in one of three forms: frozen whole blood, isolated PBMCs, or DNA extracted from either of those sample types. Of note for this clone: What this receptor recognizes is not known. No much larger clone is present one base from it, and per-base qualities are unavailable.

This chain is built from TRBV2 and TRBJ2-7, and TRBD1 may be the D gene, going by 5 matching bases. This TCR was sampled from a man in his 60s with acute or convalescent COVID-19. The sequenced sample was peripheral blood. The base sequence is TGTGCCAGCAGTGCAGGGCCCCCTAAACAAAACTACGAGCAGTACTTC. Its translation reads: CASSAGPPKQNYEQYF.